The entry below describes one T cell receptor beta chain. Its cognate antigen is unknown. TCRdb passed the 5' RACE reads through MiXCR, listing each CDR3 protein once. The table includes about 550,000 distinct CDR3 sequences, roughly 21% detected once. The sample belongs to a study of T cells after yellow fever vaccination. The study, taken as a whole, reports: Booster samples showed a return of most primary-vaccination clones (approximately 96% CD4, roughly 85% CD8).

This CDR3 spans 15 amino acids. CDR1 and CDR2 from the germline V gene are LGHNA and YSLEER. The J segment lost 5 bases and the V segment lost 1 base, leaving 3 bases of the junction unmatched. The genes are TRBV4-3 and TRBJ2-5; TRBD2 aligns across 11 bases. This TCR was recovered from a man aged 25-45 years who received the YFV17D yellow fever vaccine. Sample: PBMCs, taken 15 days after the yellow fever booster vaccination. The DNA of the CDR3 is TGCGCCAGCAGCCAAGGACTAGCGGGAAGGGAGACCCAGTACTTC. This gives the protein CASSQGLAGRETQYF.